Listed below are T cell receptor beta chains from one sample, sequenced in a study of cytomegalovirus exposure and HLA in healthy donors. Some clones are missing from TCRdb's copy, which holds only in-frame ones; the method was immunoSEQ multiplex PCR. Of 200,000 or so clones in the sample, 80% to 85% were seen once. Material for sequencing was PBMCs. These receptor sequences come from a woman aged 50 to 60 in good health and CMV-seropositive. Each CDR3 is given with its conserved first and last residue. The D gene is left open where the match is weak. Size tells how often a clone was seen (once, few, many) or the class of an expanded clone, and some rows leave it out.

j_gene,v_gene,d_gene,abundance,CDR3aa,CDR3nt
TRBJ2-7,TRBV5-4,NA,NA,CASSLDRSSYEQYF,TGTGCCAGCAGCTTGGACAGGAGCTCCTACGAGCAGTACTTC
TRBJ1-1,TRBV14,NA,NA,CASSQERDTPAFF,TGTGCCAGCAGCCAAGAAAGGGACACCCCAGCTTTCTTT
TRBJ1-6,TRBV18,TRBD1,NA,CASRRTGGSSYNSPLHF,TGTGCCAGCCGCCGGACAGGGGGATCGTCCTATAATTCACCCCTCCACTTT
TRBJ2-1,TRBV7-3,TRBD1,NA,CASSPLRQGEKFF,TGTGCCAGCAGCCCCCTGCGACAGGGGGAAAAGTTCTTC
TRBJ2-1,TRBV5-1,TRBD2,NA,CASSSSGGAGYEQFF,TGCGCCAGCAGCTCTAGCGGGGGGGCCGGGTATGAGCAGTTCTTC
TRBJ2-2,TRBV6-1,NA,NA,CASTLGVANTGELFF,TGTGCCAGCACGCTAGGGGTCGCGAACACCGGGGAGCTGTTTTTT
TRBJ1-4,TRBV11-2,NA,NA,CASSPARDTDEKLFF,TGTGCCAGCAGCCCCGCACGGGACACCGATGAAAAACTGTTTTTT
TRBJ2-7,TRBV11-2,TRBD1,NA,CASSLDRGQVIFYEQYF,TGTGCCAGCAGCTTAGATAGAGGACAGGTCATTTTCTACGAGCAGTACTTC
TRBJ2-7,TRBV5-1,NA,NA,CASSLAQFSYEQYF,TGCGCCAGCAGCTTGGCGCAGTTCTCCTACGAGCAGTACTTC
TRBJ2-3,TRBV19,TRBD2,NA,CASSIGRTSGGDTQYF,TGTGCCAGTAGTATCGGCCGGACTAGCGGGGGGGATACGCAGTATTTT
TRBJ2-3,TRBV6-1,TRBD2,NA,CASSELRELDTQYF,TGTGCCAGCAGTGAACTGCGGGAGTTAGATACGCAGTATTTT
TRBJ1-1,TRBV28,NA,NA,CASSLISRGNTEAFF,TGTGCCAGCAGTTTAATTTCAAGGGGAAACACTGAAGCTTTCTTT
TRBJ2-3,TRBV5-1,NA,NA,CASSLVGRPTDTQYF,TGCGCCAGCAGCTTGGTGGGGCGACCCACAGATACGCAGTATTTT
TRBJ2-5,TRBV10-3,NA,once,CAISAAWGRETQYF,TGTGCCATCAGTGCGGCATGGGGGCGGGAGACCCAGTACTTC
TRBJ2-7,TRBV28,NA,few,CASSLSSYEQYF,TGTGCCAGCAGTTTATCCAGCTACGAGCAGTACTTC
TRBJ2-3,TRBV7-2,TRBD2,NA,CASSLFPGLETDTQYF,TGTGCCAGCAGCCTTTTCCCGGGACTAGAAACAGATACGCAGTATTTT
TRBJ2-5,TRBV27,TRBD2,once,CASSLLAGVETQYF,TGTGCCAGCAGTCTACTAGCGGGGGTAGAGACCCAGTACTTC
TRBJ2-6,TRBV5-1,TRBD2,once,CASSASGGSSGANVLTF,TGCGCCAGCAGCGCTAGCGGAGGATCCTCTGGGGCCAACGTCCTGACTTTC
TRBJ2-5,TRBV2,TRBD2,NA,CASSSGGRETQYF,TGTGCCAGCAGTTCGGGGGGGCGAGAGACCCAGTACTTC
TRBJ2-1,TRBV5-4,TRBD2,NA,CANSDGRASYNEQFF,TGTGCCAACAGCGATGGGAGGGCCTCCTACAATGAGCAGTTCTTC
TRBJ1-2,TRBV5-1,TRBD1,NA,CASSLEGDSNYGYTF,TGCGCCAGCAGCTTGGAAGGGGACAGTAACTATGGCTACACCTTC
TRBJ2-3,TRBV7-8,TRBD2,NA,CASSSSTSSSTQYF,TGTGCCAGCAGCTCTTCGACTAGCTCGTCTACGCAGTATTTT
TRBJ2-5,TRBV18,TRBD1,NA,CASSGTAQETQYF,TGTGCCAGCTCCGGGACAGCGCAAGAGACCCAGTACTTC
TRBJ2-7,TRBV11-2,NA,NA,CASRQTLQGPRDEQYF,TGTGCCAGCAGACAGACCCTACAGGGTCCAAGGGACGAGCAGTACTTC
TRBJ1-2,TRBV23-1,NA,NA,CASSLRTEGYGYTF,TGCGCCAGCAGTCTAAGGACAGAGGGCTATGGCTACACCTTC
TRBJ2-6,TRBV28,TRBD1,NA,CASIGQGAVRANGLTF,TGTGCCAGCATCGGACAGGGGGCGGTGCGGGCCAACGGCCTGACTTTC
TRBJ1-2,TRBV6-6,TRBD1,NA,CASSYSSQGADGYTF,TGTGCCAGCAGTTACTCGAGCCAGGGGGCGGATGGCTACACCTTC
TRBJ2-7,TRBV5-4,TRBD1,NA,CASSFGGGQAGYEQYF,TGTGCCAGCAGCTTTGGCGGAGGACAGGCCGGTTACGAGCAGTACTTC
TRBJ1-1,TRBV6-5,NA,NA,CASSYNPGENTEAFF,TGTGCCAGCAGTTATAACCCCGGGGAGAACACTGAAGCTTTCTTT
TRBJ2-2,TRBV5-1,NA,NA,CASSWTESGTGELFF,TGCGCCAGCAGCTGGACAGAGAGTGGCACCGGGGAGCTGTTTTTT
TRBJ2-7,TRBV13,NA,NA,CASRLWLGGEQYF,TGTGCCAGCAGGCTCTGGTTAGGGGGCGAGCAGTACTTC
TRBJ1-5,TRBV9,NA,NA,CASSVVTADSNQPQHF,TGTGCCAGCAGCGTAGTTACAGCAGATAGCAATCAGCCCCAGCATTTT
TRBJ2-7,TRBV7-2,NA,once,CASSLNTGSPYEQYF,TGTGCCAGCAGCTTAAATACAGGGTCCCCCTACGAGCAGTACTTC
TRBJ2-7,TRBV9,TRBD1,NA,CASSATGTGELVQYF,TGTGCCAGCAGCGCTACCGGGACAGGGGAGTTGGTGCAGTACTTC
TRBJ2-2,TRBV4-1,NA,NA,CASSQAGGRVGELFF,TGCGCCAGCAGCCAAGCGGGGGGCAGGGTCGGGGAGCTGTTTTTT
TRBJ1-3,TRBV28,NA,few,CASSLGGTPDTIYF,TGTGCCAGCAGTTTAGGGGGGACTCCAGACACCATATATTTT
TRBJ1-6,TRBV7-2,NA,NA,CASSLGPGNSPLHF,TGTGCCAGCAGCTTAGGCCCAGGGAATTCGCCCCTCCACTTT
TRBJ1-1,TRBV5-6,TRBD1,NA,CASSSGTEINTEAFF,TGTGCCAGCAGTTCCGGGACAGAGATCAACACTGAAGCTTTCTTT
TRBJ2-6,TRBV2,NA,few,CASTRGESGANVLTF,TGTGCCAGCACCCGAGGCGAGTCTGGGGCCAACGTCCTGACTTTC
TRBJ2-1,TRBV7-2,TRBD2,NA,CASSSLAGDSYNEQFF,TGTGCCAGCAGCTCGTTAGCGGGGGACTCTTACAATGAGCAGTTCTTC
TRBJ2-1,TRBV7-9,TRBD1,NA,CASSSQGAGYNEQFF,TGTGCCAGCAGCTCTCAGGGGGCTGGTTACAATGAGCAGTTCTTC
TRBJ1-6,TRBV6-5,TRBD1,NA,CASRRQGADSPLHF,TGTGCCAGCAGAAGACAGGGGGCCGATTCACCCCTCCACTTT
TRBJ2-3,TRBV5-1,TRBD1,NA,CASSLDRVADTQYF,TGCGCCAGCAGTCTGGACAGGGTGGCAGATACGCAGTATTTT
TRBJ2-5,TRBV7-9,TRBD1,NA,CASSSLYRGRGEQYF,TGTGCCAGCAGCTCACTCTACAGGGGGCGAGGGGAGCAGTACTTC
TRBJ2-5,TRBV2,TRBD2,NA,CASSGPSGSWTQYF,TGTGCCAGCAGTGGCCCTAGCGGGAGTTGGACCCAGTACTTC
TRBJ2-7,TRBV7-2,TRBD2,NA,CASSLTLAGGSYEQYF,TGTGCCAGCAGCTTGACCCTAGCGGGAGGTTCGTACGAGCAGTACTTC
TRBJ2-4,TRBV4-1,TRBD1,NA,CASSQDSDSGTVKNIQYF,TGCGCCAGCAGCCAAGATTCCGACTCCGGGACAGTCAAAAACATTCAGTACTTC
TRBJ2-7,TRBV7-8,TRBD2,NA,CASSLGLAGGYEQYF,TGTGCCAGCAGCTTAGGACTAGCGGGAGGGTACGAGCAGTACTTC
TRBJ2-1,TRBV19,TRBD1,once,CASSSPGQEYNEQFF,TGTGCCAGTAGTTCACCGGGACAGGAGTACAATGAGCAGTTCTTC
TRBJ2-5,TRBV2,TRBD2,NA,CASSVLAAPLGEQYF,TGTGCCAGCAGTGTACTAGCGGCTCCCTTGGGGGAGCAGTACTTC
TRBJ2-6,TRBV4-1,TRBD1,once,CASSPQGAAGANVLTF,TGCGCCAGCAGCCCCCAGGGGGCAGCTGGGGCCAACGTCCTGACTTTC
TRBJ1-5,TRBV28,NA,NA,CASSLWTENQPQHF,TGTGCCAGCAGTTTGTGGACAGAGAATCAGCCCCAGCATTTT
TRBJ2-1,TRBV5-4,NA,NA,CASSPGGEQLF,TGTGCCAGCAGCCCCGGGGGTGAGCAGCTCTTC
TRBJ2-5,TRBV11-2,NA,few,CASSPQGGETQYF,TGTGCCAGCAGCCCCCAGGGAGGAGAGACCCAGTACTTC